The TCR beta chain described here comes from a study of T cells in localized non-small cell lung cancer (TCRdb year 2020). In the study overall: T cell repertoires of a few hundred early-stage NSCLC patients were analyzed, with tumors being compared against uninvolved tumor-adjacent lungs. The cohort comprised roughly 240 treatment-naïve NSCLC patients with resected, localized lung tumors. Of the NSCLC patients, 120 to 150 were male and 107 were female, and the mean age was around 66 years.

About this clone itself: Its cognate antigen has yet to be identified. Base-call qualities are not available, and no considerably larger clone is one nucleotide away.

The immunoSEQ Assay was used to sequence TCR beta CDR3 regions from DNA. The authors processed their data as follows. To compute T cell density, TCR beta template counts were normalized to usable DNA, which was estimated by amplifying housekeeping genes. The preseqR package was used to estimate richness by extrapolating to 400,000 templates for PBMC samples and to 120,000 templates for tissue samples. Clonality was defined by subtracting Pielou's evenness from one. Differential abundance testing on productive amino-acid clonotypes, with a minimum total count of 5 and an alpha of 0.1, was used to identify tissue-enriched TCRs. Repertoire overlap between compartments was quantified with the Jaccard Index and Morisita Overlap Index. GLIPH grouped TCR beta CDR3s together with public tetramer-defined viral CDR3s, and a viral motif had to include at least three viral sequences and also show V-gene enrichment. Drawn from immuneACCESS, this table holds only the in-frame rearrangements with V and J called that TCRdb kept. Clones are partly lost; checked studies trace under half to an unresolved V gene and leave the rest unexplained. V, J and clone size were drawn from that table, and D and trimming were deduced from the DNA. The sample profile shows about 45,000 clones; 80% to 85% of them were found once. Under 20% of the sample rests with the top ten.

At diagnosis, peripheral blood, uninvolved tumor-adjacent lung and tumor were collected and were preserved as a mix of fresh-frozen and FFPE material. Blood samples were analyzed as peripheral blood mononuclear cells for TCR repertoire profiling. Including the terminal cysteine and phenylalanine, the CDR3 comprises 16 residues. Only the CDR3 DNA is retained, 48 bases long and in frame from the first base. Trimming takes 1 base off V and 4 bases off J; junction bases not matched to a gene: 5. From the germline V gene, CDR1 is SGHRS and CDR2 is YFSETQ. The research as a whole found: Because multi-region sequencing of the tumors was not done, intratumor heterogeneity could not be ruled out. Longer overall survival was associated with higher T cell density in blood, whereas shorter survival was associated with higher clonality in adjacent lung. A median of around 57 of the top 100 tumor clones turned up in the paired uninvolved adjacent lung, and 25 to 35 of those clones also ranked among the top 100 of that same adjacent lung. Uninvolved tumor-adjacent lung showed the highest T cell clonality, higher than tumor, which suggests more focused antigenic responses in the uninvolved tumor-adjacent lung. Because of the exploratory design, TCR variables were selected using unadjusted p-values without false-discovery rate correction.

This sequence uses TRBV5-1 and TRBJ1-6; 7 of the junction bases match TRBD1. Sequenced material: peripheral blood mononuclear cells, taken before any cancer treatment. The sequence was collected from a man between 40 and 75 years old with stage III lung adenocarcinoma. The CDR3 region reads CASSLSGQEYNSPLHF. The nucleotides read TGCGCCAGCAGCTTGTCTGGACAGGAGTATAATTCACCCCTCCACTTT.